This T cell receptor beta chain was obtained from a study of blood T cell repertoires in COVID-19. This CDR3 has 14 amino acids. CDR1 MGHDK and CDR2 SYGVNS come from the germline V gene. V was pared by 1 base and J by 3 bases, with 9 bases between. Here immunoSEQ multiplex PCR was the method, and the copy in TCRdb shows in-frame clones only, minus some. The table has fewer than 200,000 clones, around 85% seen once; the top ten hold more than 7.5%. V is TRBV25-1 and J is TRBJ1-1; weak D call: TRBD1 (6 bases). This sequence originates from a man aged 45-60 years with active or convalescent COVID-19. Sequenced sample: peripheral blood. CDR3 nucleotide sequence: TGTGCCAGCAGTGAATGGGCAGGGGACACTGAAGCTTTCTTT. Protein sequence: CASSEWAGDTEAFF.